This paragraph reports one T cell receptor beta chain. Recovered status applied to Cohort 3 donors who had two consecutive negative PCRs. It also applied to those with clearance or with symptom resolution. This specimen belongs to a study of blood T cell repertoires in COVID-19. In the original processing: How many nucleated cells were present was estimated from reference gene primer amplification. Repertoires were generated with immunoSEQ multiplex PCR, while TCRdb's copy carries only in-frame clones and drops some. V and J calls and clone size come straight from that table; D and trimming were deduced from the DNA. The repertoire holds a few hundred thousand clones, 88% seen once, with less than 1.5% in the top ten. The CDR3 is made up of 18 amino acids. Germline assignment: CDR1 SGHVS and CDR2 FNYEAQ. V was pared by 4 bases and J by 5 bases, with 21 bases between.

J is TRBJ1-6 and V is TRBV7-6; D unclear. The receptor's source is a woman under 30 who had recovered from COVID-19. The specimen was PBMCs or T cells enriched from blood (not recorded which). The DNA for the CDR3 is TGTGCCAGCAGCTCCCGTGATGCCGGAGCGAGGAATAATTCACCCCTCCACTTT. This encodes CASSSRDAGARNNSPLHF.